This TCR beta chain was recovered during a study of identical twins. Study-wide results and caveats: Fewer insertions marked abundant cord blood beta clonotypes; young adult naive trended weakly, memory not at all. Conclusions rested on cross-sectional statistics rather than following the same donors.

A universal primer site came from template switching; cDNA carried unique molecular identifiers. TCRdb fed the 5' RACE reads into MiXCR, producing one record per CDR3 protein. This table has about 240,000 distinct CDR3 sequences, roughly a tenth appearing once. Only healthy Caucasians were included as donors. Comments on this clonotype: Its cognate antigen is unknown.

The origin of this receptor is a man aged 45 to 65 in good health. The specimen was memory T cells sorted from blood.

DNA for the CDR3: TGCAGTGCTCCTAGCGGGAGCGAAGAGCAGTACTTC. Translated, it gives CSAPSGSEEQYF. The chain is built from TRBV20-1 and TRBJ2-7, with 10 nucleotides matching TRBD2. CDR1 and CDR2 (germline): DFQATT, SNEGSKA (reference sequence). This CDR3 has 12 residues. Germline trimming cut 5 bases from V and 7 bases from J; bases unmatched to any gene: 5.